This section outlines one TCR beta chain sequence together with its context. Using immunoSEQ multiplex PCR, the repertoire was profiled, and TCRdb retains in-frame clones only, with some absent. This sample carries roughly 68,000 clones, around 87% of them seen once, and the ten largest clones take 5% to 6.5%. Germline assignment: CDR1 LGHNT and CDR2 FRNRAP. This CDR3 spans 14 amino acids. With 3 bases clipped from V and 3 bases from J, the junction kept 1 base outside the gene matches. This sample is drawn from a study of technical replicates of blood from four donors. The chain links TRBV12-5 to TRBJ2-7; 11 bases fit TRBD2. Material: PBMCs. This TCR was sampled from a human donor in good health. Some clones in this sample may be carry-over from other donors' samples. The CDR3: CASGFGTSGYEQYF. CDR3 bases: TGTGCTAGTGGTTTCGGGACTAGCGGCTACGAGCAGTACTTC.